Presented here are 13 T cell receptor beta chains from one specimen sequenced in a study of post-analysis software for immune sequencing data. Overall study results and limits: Roughly five TRBV segments, including TRBV5-6, TRBV5-1 and TRBV20-1, were more frequent in patients than controls.

The antigens of these receptors remain unknown. Each TCR beta cDNA library carried unique molecular identifiers. TCRdb reanalysed the PCR reads using MiXCR and keeps one entry per CDR3 protein. The data show approximately 660,000 distinct CDR3 sequences, with over 45% seen just once and about 11% held by the top ten. The sample consisted of blood. The receptors were gathered from a girl aged 2-15 years with multiple sclerosis.

The CDR3 region has the DNA TGTGCCAGCAGTGAAGTCCACAGGCTACCCACAGATACGCAGTATTTT. Its protein is CASSEVHRLPTDTQYF. V and J are TRBV6-1 and TRBJ2-3; D perhaps matches TRBD1 (5 bases). Germline V lookup: CDR1 MNHNS, CDR2 SASEGT. CDR3 length: 16 residues. V dropped 1 base and J dropped 2 bases, with 13 bases sitting between them.

The chain employs TRBV10-3 and TRBJ2-3, with D maybe TRBD2 (5 bases). V was clipped by 0 bases and J by 0 bases, with 25 bases between them. Germline CDR1 is ENHRY and CDR2 is SYGVKD. The CDR3 covers 21 residues. The DNA of the CDR3 is TGTGCCATCAGTGAGTCGACCCTACCTGGGTTTTGGGGAGCTAGCACAGATACGCAGTATTTT. Protein product: CAISESTLPGFWGASTDTQYF.

The CDR3 region has the DNA TGTGCCAGCAGCATCCTTTCGGAGACCCAGTACTTC. The encoded protein is CASSILSETQYF. This chain links TRBV11-1 with TRBJ2-5; D call uncertain. V shed 5 bases and J shed 5 bases, with 9 bases lying between them. Looked up from germline, CDR1 is SGHAT and CDR2 is FQDESV (reference sequence). This CDR3 contains 12 residues. Filled out from reference TRBV11-1 and TRBJ2-5, the complete variable domain reads EAEVAQSPRYKITEKSQAVAFWCDPISGHATLYWYRQILGQGPELLVQFQDESVVDDSQLPKDRFSAERLKGVDSTLKIQPAELGDSAMYLCASSILSETQYFGPGTRLLVL.

CDR3 bases: TGTGCCAGCAGCGCCCAATGGAGGGGTCCCCACAATGAGCAGTTCTTC. Its protein is CASSAQWRGPHNEQFF. The rearrangement uses TRBV9 and TRBJ2-1; D is perhaps TRBD2 (6 bases). Germline loops: CDR1 SGDLS, CDR2 YYNGEE. V lost 3 bases, J lost 5 bases, and 18 bases lay in between. The CDR3 totals 16 residues.

The chain employs TRBV7-8 and TRBJ1-5; 10 bases are a match to TRBD1. The J segment lost 3 bases and the V segment lost 1 base, leaving 9 bases of the junction unmatched. Germline loops: CDR1 SGHVS, CDR2 FQNEAQ. This CDR3 has 18 amino acids. CDR3 residues: CASSLVRGTGVHNQPQHF. CDR3 DNA: TGTGCCAGCAGCTTAGTGCGCGGGACAGGGGTCCACAATCAGCCCCAGCATTTT.

V gene TRBV5-1 combines with J gene TRBJ2-7, with D maybe TRBD2 (6 bases). The CDR3 totals 15 residues. V lost 6 bases, J lost 0 bases, and 16 bases lay in between. Germline CDR1 and CDR2: SGHRS and YFSETQ. Written as DNA, the CDR3 is TGCGCCAGCACCTGGGACTTCGTTAGCTCCTACGAGCAGTACTTC. This codes for CASTWDFVSSYEQYF.

V is TRBV12-3 or TRBV12-4 and J is TRBJ2-1; no reliable D call. The V end lost 6 bases, the J end lost 6 bases, and 15 bases lay between the germline ends. The CDR3 covers 14 residues. The CDR3 spells CASSRRVGFNEQFF. The DNA for the CDR3 is TGTGCCAGCAGCCGACGCGTGGGTTTCAATGAGCAGTTCTTC.

The chain's CDR3 is CASSPQTFSGANVLTF. For the CDR3, the DNA is TGTGCCAGCAGTCCCCAAACCTTCTCTGGGGCCAACGTCCTGACTTTC. The chain carries TRBV12-3 or TRBV12-4 and TRBJ2-6; D is uncertain. The CDR3 runs 16 residues. V shed 5 bases and J shed 0 bases, with 11 bases lying between them.

The chain carries TRBV20-1 and TRBJ2-5; D call uncertain. The CDR3 spans 14 residues. The germline V gene has CDR1 DFQATT and CDR2 SNEGSKA (reference sequence). V was clipped by 3 bases and J by 4 bases, with 15 bases between them. In DNA, the CDR3 is TGCAGTGCTAGCGTCCCCCTTTACCGAGAGACCCAGTACTTC. The encoded protein is CSASVPLYRETQYF.

There are a few counts of this clonotype. The chain is built from TRBV6-2 or TRBV6-3 and TRBJ1-2; no reliable D call. The V gene lost 7 bases and the J gene lost 4 bases, with 19 bases spanning the gap. The CDR3 sequence is 15 residues long. The germline gives CDR1 MNHEY, CDR2 SVGEGT. CDR3 DNA: TGTGCCAGCACCGAGGGATCAAAAGACGGCTATGGCTACACCTTC. Its protein product is CASTEGSKDGYGYTF.

The V call is TRBV10-3, the J call TRBJ2-3, with D maybe TRBD1 (6 bases). V shed 8 bases and J shed 2 bases, with 14 bases lying between them. The CDR3 runs 14 residues. Per the germline V gene, CDR1 is ENHRY and CDR2 is SYGVKD. CDR3 amino acids: CAIRRTESTDTQYF. DNA of the CDR3: TGTGCCATCCGGAGGACAGAATCCACAGATACGCAGTATTTT.

This clonotype has ten or more counts. V is TRBV12-3 or TRBV12-4 and J is TRBJ1-5; no definite D call. The length of the CDR3 is 11 residues. The V end lost 3 bases, the J end lost 4 bases, and 1 base lay between the germline ends. The CDR3 region has the DNA TGTGCCAGCAGTTTGAATCAGCCCCAGCATTTT. It encodes CASSLNQPQHF.

The count of this clonotype is one. This chain links TRBV20-1 with TRBJ2-7; 9 positions agree with TRBD2. J lost 3 bases, V lost 0 bases, and 9 bases had no gene match. Germline CDR1 reads DFQATT; CDR2 reads SNEGSKA (reference sequence). CDR3 length equals 16 residues. Here the CDR3 DNA reads TGCAGTGCTAGAGATGTAAGCGGGAGGCTCGACTACGAGCAGTACTTC. Its translation is CSARDVSGRLDYEQYF.